This T cell receptor beta chain was recorded in a study of blood T cell repertoires in COVID-19. For the study at large: The United States, Italy and Spain were the sources of the acute and convalescent COVID-19 samples. T cells, B-cell-depleted T cells, or PBMCs provided the cDNA or gDNA that served as material.

Under the authors' procedure: Using reference gene primer amplification, nucleated cell counts were estimated. Clones were read by immunoSEQ multiplex PCR, and TCRdb kept only the in-frame ones, dropping some. The D gene and trimming were derived from the DNA, and the V and J assignments and clone size from that table. The data show about 300,000 clones, more than 70% seen once. The specimen was peripheral blood. The TCR originated in a woman aged 45 to 65 with acute or convalescent COVID-19.

The CDR3 region has the DNA TGTGCCAGCACCTCCGGGGGGCCTTTGAACGAGCAGTACTTC. Its translation: CASTSGGPLNEQYF. The chain uses TRBV6-5 and TRBJ2-7, with D maybe TRBD2 (7 bases). The CDR3 loop spans 14 amino acids. CDR1 is MNHEY and CDR2 is SVGAGI in the germline V gene. The V end lost 7 bases, the J end lost 5 bases, and 18 bases lay between the germline ends.